This T cell receptor (beta chain) originates from a study of blood T cell repertoires in COVID-19. Study background: Sites across the United States, Italy and Spain contributed samples from acute and convalescent COVID-19. From T cells, B-cell-depleted T cells, or PBMCs came the material, which was cDNA or gDNA.

Per the original methods: Using reference gene primer amplification, nucleated cell counts were estimated. TCRdb's copy holds only in-frame clones and misses some; the assay was immunoSEQ multiplex PCR. The V and J calls and clone size come from that table; D and trimming were worked out from the DNA. The sample carries tens of thousands of clones, around 86% recorded once. This clonotype was sampled from a woman older than 75 with active or convalescent COVID-19. The specimen was peripheral blood.

The DNA for the CDR3 is TGTGCCAGCAGCCGCCCAAGCCCCCGTGGAGGCTATGGCTACACCTTC. Its protein product is CASSRPSPRGGYGYTF. The chain has TRBV7-8 and TRBJ1-2; no clear D gene. Germline values: CDR1 SGHVS, CDR2 FQNEAQ. This CDR3 has 16 residues. V dropped 5 bases and J dropped 4 bases, with 20 bases sitting between them.